The 32 T cell receptor beta chains listed next were all sequenced from one sample in a study of Ad26.COV2.S vaccination and SARS-CoV-2 variants (dated by TCRdb to the early 2020s). The sample's treatment or condition label, decoded: about 20 received Ad26.COV2.S at low or high dose, single or two shots; 5 received placebo; per-sample allocation not given. For vaccine and placebo recipients, the sequenced repertoires came from samples collected on day 63 after the first injection. The method behind the library was the immunoSEQ multiplex PCR assay. TCRdb took over this immuneACCESS table, retaining in-frame rearrangements with V and J assigned. Such tables are incomplete; in checked studies, under half of the missing clones stem from an unresolved V gene, and the remainder is unexplained. The sample table contains around 380,000 clones; only one count was recorded for about 88% of them. The top ten clonotypes cover around 3.4% of the sample.

This specimen was peripheral blood, taken in a trial of Ad26.COV2.S vaccine versus placebo. These receptors were collected from a person aged 18-60 years who received the Ad26.COV2.S COVID-19 vaccine or a placebo.

The genes are TRBV7-6 and TRBJ2-1; unclear D gene. The V and J ends lost 2 bases and 11 bases respectively, with 10 bases between them. Germline CDR1 reads SGHVS; CDR2 reads FNYEAQ. The CDR3 length is 12 residues. The CDR3 DNA sequence: TGTGCCAGCAGCTTATCTGAGGCCCAGCAGTTCTTC. Its protein product is CASSLSEAQQFF. Full variable domain (missing parts from reference TRBV7-6 and TRBJ2-1): GAGVSQSPRYKVTKRGQDVALRCDPISGHVSLYWYRQALGQGPEFLTYFNYEAQQDKSGLPNDRFSAERPEGSISTLTIQRTEQRDSAMYRCASSLSEAQQFFGPGTRLTVL.

This chain connects TRBV5-6 to TRBJ2-7, with 9 bases identical to TRBD1. CDR3 length: 14 amino acids. With V trimmed by 2 bases and J by 1 base, 1 base remained unmatched. CDR1 SGHDT and CDR2 YYEEEE come from the germline V gene. CDR3 bases: TGTGCCAGCAGCTTCGGGACAGGGTCCTACGAGCAGTACTTC. Translation: CASSFGTGSYEQYF.

Of note for this clone: Additional DNA sequences in this sample encode the identical CDR3. CDR3 DNA: TGCGCCAGCAGCCCGGGACAGTTAGCTAACTATGGCTACACCTTC. Residues: CASSPGQLANYGYTF. This chain connects TRBV5-1 to TRBJ1-2; 7 bases align to TRBD1. V dropped 4 bases and J dropped 0; count of bases not matched to a gene: 6. Germline V gene lookup returns CDR1 SGHRS and CDR2 YFSETQ. CDR3 length equals 15 residues.

V and J are TRBV11-2 and TRBJ2-5; D unresolved. Germline CDR1 and CDR2: SGHAT and FQNNGV. V dropped 3 bases and J dropped 3 bases, with 5 bases sitting between them. The CDR3 sequence is 12 residues long. CDR3 bases: TGTGCCAGCAGCTTCTACAAAGAGACCCAGTACTTC. It is translated as CASSFYKETQYF. Combining the CDR3 with reference TRBV11-2 and TRBJ2-5 gives the whole variable domain EAGVAQSPRYKIIEKRQSVAFWCNPISGHATLYWYQQILGQGPKLLIQFQNNGVVDDSQLPKDRFSAERLKGVDSTLKIQPAKLEDSAVYLCASSFYKETQYFGPGTRLLVL.

The chain carries TRBV29-1 and TRBJ1-1; no clear D. The germline V and J ends were trimmed by 6 bases and 4 bases, with 15 bases remaining between them. CDR3 size: 13 residues. Per the germline V gene, CDR1 is SQVTM and CDR2 is ANQGSEA. The DNA of the CDR3 is TGCAGCGTCCCAAGCCCACAGAGCACTGAAGCTTTCTTT. It specifies CSVPSPQSTEAFF. The whole variable domain, remainder taken from reference TRBV29-1 and TRBJ1-1, is SAVISQKPSRDICQRGTSLTIQCQVDSQVTMMFWYRQQPGQSLTLIATANQGSEATYESGFVIDKFPISRPNLTFSTLTVSNMSPEDSSIYLCSVPSPQSTEAFFGQGTRLTVV.

The rearrangement links TRBV30 to TRBJ1-1, with D hard to call. Germline CDR1 GTSNPN, CDR2 SVGIG (reference sequence). The CDR3 is 13 residues long. V was pared by 0 bases and J by 4 bases, with 9 bases between. CDR3 DNA sequence: TGTGCCTGGAGTGTTGGGTTACCCACTGAAGCTTTCTTT. It yields the protein CAWSVGLPTEAFF.

The chain combines TRBV5-1 with TRBJ2-7; D unclear. CDR3 size: 14 residues. V shed 1 base and J shed 3 bases, with 11 bases lying between them. Germline V gene sequence: CDR1 SGHRS, CDR2 YFSETQ. CDR3 amino acids: CASSLLQMGYEQYF. CDR3 nucleotides: TGCGCCAGCAGCTTGTTACAGATGGGCTACGAGCAGTACTTC.

V usage is TRBV5-6 and J usage is TRBJ1-2; perhaps TRBD1 as D (5 bases). The V end was cut by 3 bases, the J end by 7 bases, with 10 bases between. This CDR3 region has 12 residues. CDR1 and CDR2 from the germline V gene are SGHDT and YYEEEE. DNA of the CDR3: TGTGCCAGCAGCTGGGAGGGGAGTGGCTACACCTTC. It codes for CASSWEGSGYTF.

The J gene is TRBJ2-2, the V gene TRBV2; D is tentatively TRBD1 or TRBD2 (5 bases each). The germline V and J ends were trimmed by 6 bases and 7 bases, with 12 bases remaining between them. The germline V gene encodes CDR1 SNHLY and CDR2 FYNNEI. The CDR3 has 13 residues. CDR3 nucleotide sequence: TGTGCCAGCAGCGCGGAGAGGGGCGGGGAGCTGTTTTTT. Translation gives CASSAERGGELFF.

The rearrangement joins TRBV6-6 to TRBJ2-1; 9 nucleotides align to TRBD2. The germline V gene has CDR1 MNHNY and CDR2 SVGAGI (reference sequence). V lost 2 bases, J lost 6 bases, and 8 bases stayed unmatched. The CDR3 runs to 16 residues. The CDR3 sequence is CASSYTKPGLANEQFF. The CDR3 bases are TGTGCCAGCAGTTACACAAAACCGGGACTAGCCAATGAGCAGTTCTTC.

This chain connects TRBV5-6 to TRBJ1-1; D unresolved. The V end was cut by 4 bases, the J end by 8 bases, with 21 bases between. The CDR3 is 15 amino acids. CDR1 is SGHDT, CDR2 YYEEEE, per germline. The CDR3 sequence is CASSATVGSVTEAFF. Here the CDR3 DNA reads TGTGCCAGCAGCGCCACGGTGGGGTCCGTCACCGAAGCTTTCTTT.

Only one count was recorded for this clone. The rearrangement uses TRBV4-1 and TRBJ2-5; 10 nucleotides line up with TRBD2. The V segment lost 5 bases and the J segment 5 bases; nucleotides outside the gene matches: 8. This CDR3 is built from 15 residues. Germline V lookup: CDR1 MGHRA, CDR2 YSYEKL. CDR3 nucleotide sequence: TGCGCCAGCAGCAAACGAAGCGGGGGGGCCGAGACCCAGTACTTC. Protein: CASSKRSGGAETQYF.

The V gene is TRBV5-1, the J gene TRBJ1-1; tentative D call: TRBD1 (6 bases). CDR1 and CDR2 from the germline V gene are SGHRS and YFSETQ. V lost 1 base, J lost 1 base, and 14 bases lay in between. This CDR3 has 16 amino acids. The CDR3 loop reads CASSLRVQGTNTEAFF. The CDR3 region has the DNA TGCGCCAGCAGCTTGCGTGTGCAGGGGACGAACACTGAAGCTTTCTTT. The full variable domain, with the rest looked up from reference TRBV5-1 and TRBJ1-1, is KAGVTQTPRYLIKTRGQQVTLSCSPISGHRSVSWYQQTPGQGLQFLFEYFSETQRNKGNFPGRFSGRQFSNSRSEMNVSTLELGDSALYLCASSLRVQGTNTEAFFGQGTRLTVV.

This clone was observed a few times. The V gene is TRBV29-1, the J gene TRBJ2-5; D remains ambiguous. The length of the CDR3 is 11 residues. Per the germline V gene, CDR1 is SQVTM and CDR2 is ANQGSEA. V lost 7 bases and J lost 3, with 9 bases in between. The CDR3 region is CSARVEETQYF. CDR3 in DNA: TGCAGCGCCCGGGTAGAAGAGACCCAGTACTTC.

This chain joins TRBV2 and TRBJ1-2; D is possibly TRBD1 (6 bases). From germline, CDR1 is SNHLY and CDR2 FYNNEI. The CDR3 extends over 13 amino acids. V lost 7 bases, J lost 8 bases, and 17 bases lay in between. The CDR3, as DNA: TGTGCCAGCAATGAGGGCAGGGGTGGAGGCTACACCTTC. Residues: CASNEGRGGGYTF.

The chain employs TRBV4-3 and TRBJ1-1; maybe TRBD1 (5 bases). This CDR3 comprises 16 residues. Trimming pared 0 bases from V and 0 bases from J, leaving 11 bases between. Germline-derived CDR1 and CDR2 are LGHNA and YSLEER. The CDR3 DNA reads TGCGCCAGCAGCCAAGATTTCGGGGGTATGAACACTGAAGCTTTCTTT. This sequence encodes CASSQDFGGMNTEAFF.

The rearrangement links TRBV19 to TRBJ1-2; D gene unclear. V was cut by 7 bases and J by 4 bases, with 16 bases left in between. Looked up from germline, CDR1 is LNHDA and CDR2 is SQIVND (reference sequence). This CDR3 is 14 amino acids long. CDR3 bases: TGTGCCAGTAAATCGGGGTTAACCTTCTATGGCTACACCTTC. It codes for CASKSGLTFYGYTF.

The chain links TRBV15 to TRBJ1-1; D gene unclear. The CDR3 has 13 amino acids. The germline gives CDR1 LNHNV, CDR2 YYDKDF (reference sequence). V gave up 1 base and J gave up 11 bases, with 14 bases separating them. The CDR3 reads CATSRGGRFEAFF. Here the CDR3 DNA reads TGTGCCACCAGCAGAGGAGGCCGTTTTGAGGCTTTCTTT.

This rearrangement joins TRBV27 to TRBJ1-1, with a possible D match to TRBD1 (5 bases). The CDR3 is 14 residues long. V was trimmed by 3 bases and J by 3 bases, leaving 11 bases between them. Germline loops: CDR1 MNHEY, CDR2 SMNVEV (reference sequence). The CDR3: CASSLGGRDTEAFF. DNA of the CDR3: TGTGCCAGCAGTTTGGGAGGCAGGGACACTGAAGCTTTCTTT.

J is TRBJ2-2 and V is TRBV4-3, with 7 positions matching TRBD2. Germline assignment: CDR1 LGHNA and CDR2 YSLEER. The CDR3 runs 17 residues. The junction had 9 bases not matched to a gene; V was cut back by 0 bases and J by 5 bases. The CDR3 nucleotides are TGCGCCAGCAGCCAAGATTGGGCTAGCGGTGGGACCGGGGAGCTGTTTTTT. Its translation: CASSQDWASGGTGELFF.

The DNA for the CDR3 is TGTGCCAGCAGCGACCACCCCGGGACGGTATATGGCTACACCTTC. As protein: CASSDHPGTVYGYTF. J is TRBJ1-2 and V is TRBV5-5; TRBD1 is a possible D gene (5 bases). Germline CDR1 and CDR2: SGHKS and YYEKEE (reference sequence). V lost 4 bases to trimming and J lost 5 bases, with 18 bases between them. This CDR3 has 15 residues.

V usage is TRBV7-9 and J usage is TRBJ1-2; D call uncertain. CDR1 and CDR2 (germline): SEHNR, FQNEAQ (reference sequence). The CDR3 totals 16 residues. V was cut by 3 bases and J by 3 bases, with 17 bases left in between. CDR3 bases: TGTGCCAGCAGCTTTGGTCCTAAGGAGCCGGACTATGGCTACACCTTC. Translation: CASSFGPKEPDYGYTF.

The rearrangement links TRBV5-1 to TRBJ2-7, with TRBD1 identical over 9 bases. The CDR3 length is 14 residues. CDR1 SGHRS and CDR2 YFSETQ come from the germline V gene. V lost 2 bases to trimming and J lost 5 bases; unmatched junction nucleotides: 5. CDR3 residues: CASSFGTGFDEQYF. The CDR3 region has the DNA TGCGCCAGCAGCTTTGGGACAGGGTTCGACGAGCAGTACTTC.

This clone is a singleton in its sample. The chain joins TRBV6-5 to TRBJ1-1, with D tentatively TRBD1 (5 bases). Trimming removed 6 bases at V and 9 bases at J, with 20 bases between. The CDR3 loop spans 14 amino acids. Germline CDR1 is MNHEY and CDR2 is SVGAGI. CDR3 loop: CASRSDSSIAKAFF. CDR3 nucleotides: TGTGCCAGCAGATCCGACAGCTCCATTGCGAAAGCTTTCTTT.

The J gene is TRBJ2-7, the V gene TRBV29-1, with TRBD1 matching over 9 bases. This CDR3 is 13 amino acids long. Trimming removed 5 bases from V and 3 bases from J; junction bases left unmatched: 5. The germline CDR1 and CDR2 sequences are SQVTM and ANQGSEA. The DNA of the CDR3 is TGCAGCGTTAAACAGGGGGCGTTCTACGAGCAGTACTTC. It codes for CSVKQGAFYEQYF.

The gene calls are TRBV7-8 and TRBJ1-1, with 8 bases fitting TRBD1. The length of the CDR3 is 19 residues. Germline V gene data show CDR1 as SGHVS and CDR2 as FQNEAQ. The J segment lost 4 bases and the V segment lost 1 base, leaving 17 bases of the junction unmatched. For the CDR3, the DNA is TGTGCCAGCAGCTTAGTAAGGTTAGGACAGGGAGGTAAAGGCACTGAAGCTTTCTTT. This gives the protein CASSLVRLGQGGKGTEAFF.

This clone was found once. This sequence joins TRBV6-5 and TRBJ1-1; D is ambiguous. This CDR3 contains 12 residues. The V gene lost 7 bases and the J gene lost 9 bases, with 15 bases spanning the gap. Germline loops: CDR1 MNHEY, CDR2 SVGAGI. The CDR3 coding sequence is TGTGCCAGCACCGCAGACTCTTCCCAAGCTTTCTTT. This codes for CASTADSSQAFF.

The rearrangement links TRBV5-4 to TRBJ2-2; D call uncertain. Germline V gene lookup returns CDR1 SGHNT and CDR2 YYREEE (reference sequence). The CDR3 runs 15 residues. V shed 4 bases and J shed 0 bases, with 10 bases lying between them. CDR3 residues: CASSLTTTNTGELFF. CDR3 DNA: TGTGCCAGCAGCCTGACAACTACGAACACCGGGGAGCTGTTTTTT.

The chain couples TRBV7-2 to TRBJ2-5; D gene uncertain. The CDR3 loop spans 13 amino acids. Trimming removed 4 bases from V and 5 bases from J, with 11 bases in between. Germline-derived CDR1 and CDR2 are SGHTA and FQGNSA. The CDR3 loop reads CASSSSRVETQYF. The CDR3 coding sequence is TGTGCCAGCAGCTCAAGTAGAGTGGAGACCCAGTACTTC.

This chain connects TRBV13 to TRBJ2-3; 7 nucleotides agree with TRBD2. The CDR3 has 16 residues. Germline V gives CDR1 PRHDT, CDR2 FYEKMQ (reference sequence). Trimming took 2 bases from V and 2 from J; bases not matched to a gene: 7. CDR3 coding DNA: TGTGCCAGCAGCTTATGGCTAGCGGTATCCACAGATACGCAGTATTTT. Amino acid sequence: CASSLWLAVSTDTQYF.

This chain joins TRBV20-1 and TRBJ2-7; 8 bases are a match to TRBD1. The CDR3 is made up of 12 amino acids. V lost 3 bases and J lost 4; bases outside the gene matches: 2. CDR1 DFQATT and CDR2 SNEGSKA come from the germline V gene (reference sequence). CDR3 coding DNA: TGCAGTGCTAGTTACAGGGGGTACGAGCAGTACTTC. Translated, it gives CSASYRGYEQYF.

The chain joins TRBV11-2 to TRBJ2-1, with D possibly matching TRBD1 (6 bases). This CDR3 is built from 17 residues. The germline V gene has CDR1 SGHAT and CDR2 FQNNGV. The V gene lost 4 bases and the J gene lost 0 bases, with 16 bases spanning the gap. Written as DNA, the CDR3 is TGTGCCAGCAGCTCCCAGGGGCTGGGAAGCTCCTACAATGAGCAGTTCTTC. Encoded protein: CASSSQGLGSSYNEQFF. The entire variable domain, with the rest obtained from reference TRBV11-2 and TRBJ2-1, is as follows: EAGVAQSPRYKIIEKRQSVAFWCNPISGHATLYWYQQILGQGPKLLIQFQNNGVVDDSQLPKDRFSAERLKGVDSTLKIQPAKLEDSAVYLCASSSQGLGSSYNEQFFGPGTRLTVL.